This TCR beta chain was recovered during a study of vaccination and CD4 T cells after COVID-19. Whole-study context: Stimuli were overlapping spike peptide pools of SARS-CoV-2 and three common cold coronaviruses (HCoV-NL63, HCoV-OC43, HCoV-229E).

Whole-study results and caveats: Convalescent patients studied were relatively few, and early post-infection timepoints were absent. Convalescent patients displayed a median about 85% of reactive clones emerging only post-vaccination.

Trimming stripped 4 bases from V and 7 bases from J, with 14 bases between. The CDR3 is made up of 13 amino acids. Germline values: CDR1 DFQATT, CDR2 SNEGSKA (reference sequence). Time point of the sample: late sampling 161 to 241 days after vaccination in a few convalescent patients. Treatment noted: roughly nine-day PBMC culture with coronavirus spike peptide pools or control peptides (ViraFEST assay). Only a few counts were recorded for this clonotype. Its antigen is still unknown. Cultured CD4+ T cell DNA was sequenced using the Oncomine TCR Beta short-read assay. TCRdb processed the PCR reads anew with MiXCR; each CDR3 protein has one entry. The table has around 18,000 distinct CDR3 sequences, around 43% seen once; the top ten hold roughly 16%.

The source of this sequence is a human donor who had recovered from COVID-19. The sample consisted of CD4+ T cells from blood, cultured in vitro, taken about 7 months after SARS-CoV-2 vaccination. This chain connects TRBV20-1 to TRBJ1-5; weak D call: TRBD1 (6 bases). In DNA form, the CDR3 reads TGCAGTGCTAACAGGGAATTCGGGCAGCCCCAGCATTTT. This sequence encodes CSANREFGQPQHF.